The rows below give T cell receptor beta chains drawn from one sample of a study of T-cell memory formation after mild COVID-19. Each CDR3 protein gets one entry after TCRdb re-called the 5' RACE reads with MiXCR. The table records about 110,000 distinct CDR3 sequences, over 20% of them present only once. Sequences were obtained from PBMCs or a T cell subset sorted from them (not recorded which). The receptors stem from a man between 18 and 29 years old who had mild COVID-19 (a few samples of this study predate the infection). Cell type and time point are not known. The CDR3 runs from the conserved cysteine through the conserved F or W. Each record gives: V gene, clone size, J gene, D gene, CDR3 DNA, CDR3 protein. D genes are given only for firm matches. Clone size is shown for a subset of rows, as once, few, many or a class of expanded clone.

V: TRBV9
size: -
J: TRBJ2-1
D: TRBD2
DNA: TGTGCCAGCAGTGGCCTCGTCGGGACTAGCGGGGGCGTACTCTACAATGAGCAGTTCTTC
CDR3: CASSGLVGTSGGVLYNEQFF

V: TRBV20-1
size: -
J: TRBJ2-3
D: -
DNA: TGCAGTGCTAGATCCTACTCGGGCACAGATACGCAGTATTTT
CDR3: CSARSYSGTDTQYF

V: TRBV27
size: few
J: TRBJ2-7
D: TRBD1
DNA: TGTGCCAGCAGTTTATCCGGGACAGGGTTTCCCTACGAGCAGTACTTC
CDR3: CASSLSGTGFPYEQYF

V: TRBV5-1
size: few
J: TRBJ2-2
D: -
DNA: TGCGCCAGCAGCTTGGCAGGACATGCGAACACCGGGGAGCTGTTTTTT
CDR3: CASSLAGHANTGELFF

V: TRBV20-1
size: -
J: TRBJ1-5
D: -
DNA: TGCAGTGCTAGGAAGGGTTTCAGTCAGCCCCAGCATTTT
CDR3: CSARKGFSQPQHF

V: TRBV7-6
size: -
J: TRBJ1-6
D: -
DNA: TGTGCCAGCAGCTTTGCCCTATGGAATTCACCCCTCCACTTT
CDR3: CASSFALWNSPLHF

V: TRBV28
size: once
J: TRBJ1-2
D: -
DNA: TGTGCCACTTCTTCCCCAGCATCGGTCCCCTTGGGTAACTATGGCTACACCTTC
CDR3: CATSSPASVPLGNYGYTF

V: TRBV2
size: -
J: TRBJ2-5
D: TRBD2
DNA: TGTGCCAGCAGGAAACTAGCGGGGGGGCCGAAAGAGACCCAGTACTTC
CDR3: CASRKLAGGPKETQYF

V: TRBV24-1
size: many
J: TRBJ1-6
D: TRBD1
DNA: TGTGCCACCAGTGATTTGGGGACAGGGGGCTCACCCCTCCACTTT
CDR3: CATSDLGTGGSPLHF

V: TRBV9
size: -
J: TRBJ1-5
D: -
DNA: TGTGCCAGCAGCGCCTCGGGAGGCCTGGGTCAGCCCCAGCATTTT
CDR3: CASSASGGLGQPQHF

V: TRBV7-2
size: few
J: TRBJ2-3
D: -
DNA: TGTGCCAGCAGCTCTGAGGTTGGCACAGATACGCAGTATTTT
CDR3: CASSSEVGTDTQYF

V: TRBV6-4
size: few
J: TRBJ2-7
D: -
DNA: TGTGCCAGCAGTCGAAACAGGGCCGCCTACGAGCAGTACTTC
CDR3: CASSRNRAAYEQYF

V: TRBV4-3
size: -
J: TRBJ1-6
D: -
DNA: TGCGCCAGCAGCCACGGGAGTTCACCCCTCCACTTT
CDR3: CASSHGSSPLHF

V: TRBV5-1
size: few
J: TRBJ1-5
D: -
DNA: TGCGCCAGCAGCTTGTTGGGGGTGGGCAATCAGCCCCAGCATTTT
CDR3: CASSLLGVGNQPQHF

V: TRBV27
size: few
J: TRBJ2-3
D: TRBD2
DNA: TGTGCCAGCAGTTATGGGACTAGCGGGAGCACAGATACGCAGTATTTT
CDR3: CASSYGTSGSTDTQYF

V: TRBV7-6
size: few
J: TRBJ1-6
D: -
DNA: TGTGCCAGCAACTCCGGCTCGGGACCCCTCCACTTT
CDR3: CASNSGSGPLHF

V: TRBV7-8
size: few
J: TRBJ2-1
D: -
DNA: TGTGCCAGCAGCTTACTGGGTAGCTCCTACAATGAGCAGTTCTTC
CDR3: CASSLLGSSYNEQFF

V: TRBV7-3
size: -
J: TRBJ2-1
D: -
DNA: TGTGCCAGCAGCTTAGGGGAGAATGAGCAGTTCTTC
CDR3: CASSLGENEQFF

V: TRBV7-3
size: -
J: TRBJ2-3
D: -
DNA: TGTGCCAGCAGGCCCGACAGCACAGATACGCAGTATTTT
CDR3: CASRPDSTDTQYF

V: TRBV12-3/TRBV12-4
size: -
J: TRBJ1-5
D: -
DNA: TGTGCCAGCAGTTTTTCCCAGGCTCAGCCCCAGCATTTT
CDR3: CASSFSQAQPQHF

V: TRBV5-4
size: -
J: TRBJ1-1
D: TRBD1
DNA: TGTGCCAGCAGCTCGGGGACAGGGGCGGTCACTGAAGCTTTCTTT
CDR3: CASSSGTGAVTEAFF

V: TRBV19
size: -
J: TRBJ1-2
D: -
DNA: TGTGCCAGTAGTAGTCGTACAGGGAGAGTTTCTGGCTACACCTTC
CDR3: CASSSRTGRVSGYTF

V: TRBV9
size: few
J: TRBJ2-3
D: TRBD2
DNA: TGTGCCAGCAGCGCGGGACTAGCGGGGGGAGATACGCAGTATTTT
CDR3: CASSAGLAGGDTQYF

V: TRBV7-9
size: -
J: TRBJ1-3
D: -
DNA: TGTGCCAGCAGCTCCACCTCCTCCGATAGTGGAAACACCATATATTTT
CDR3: CASSSTSSDSGNTIYF

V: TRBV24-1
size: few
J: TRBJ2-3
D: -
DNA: TGTGCCACCAGTGATTTACGGGGTGAGGGGAGCACAGATACGCAGTATTTT
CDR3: CATSDLRGEGSTDTQYF

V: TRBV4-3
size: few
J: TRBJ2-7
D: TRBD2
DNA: TGCGCCAGCAGCCAAGAGCGCGGGGGTCTCTACGAGCAGTACTTC
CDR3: CASSQERGGLYEQYF

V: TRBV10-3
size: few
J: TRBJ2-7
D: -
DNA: TGTGCCATCAGTGAAGGGTCGATTGAGCAGTACTTC
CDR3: CAISEGSIEQYF

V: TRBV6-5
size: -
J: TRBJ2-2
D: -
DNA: TGTGCCAGCAGTTACGATACCGGGGAGCTGTTTTTT
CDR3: CASSYDTGELFF

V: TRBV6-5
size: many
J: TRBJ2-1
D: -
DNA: TGTGCCAGCAGCACTAGCTCCTACAATGAGCAGTTCTTC
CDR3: CASSTSSYNEQFF

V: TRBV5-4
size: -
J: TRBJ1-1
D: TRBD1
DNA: TGTGCCAGCAGCAGAGGGACAGGAACGGCTTTCTTT
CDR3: CASSRGTGTAFF

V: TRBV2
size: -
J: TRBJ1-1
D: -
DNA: TGTGCCAGCAGCGCCCGAGGACTGTTCGGAAACACTGAAGCTTTCTTT
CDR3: CASSARGLFGNTEAFF

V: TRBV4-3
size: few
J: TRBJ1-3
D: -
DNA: TGCGCCAGCAGCCAAGATCCCCCACAGGGTTTTGGAAACACCATATATTTT
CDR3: CASSQDPPQGFGNTIYF

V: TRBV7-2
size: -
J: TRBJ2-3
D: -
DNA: TGTGCCAGCAGCCTCGATGACAGGTCCCACACAGATACGCAGTATTTT
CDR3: CASSLDDRSHTDTQYF

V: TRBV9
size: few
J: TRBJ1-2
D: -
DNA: TGTGCCAGCAGCGTAGGTGGAGATTCTAACTATGGCTACACCTTC
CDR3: CASSVGGDSNYGYTF

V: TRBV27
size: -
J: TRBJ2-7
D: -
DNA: TGTGCCAGTTGGGGTGGGTACTCCTACGAGCAGTACTTC
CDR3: CASWGGYSYEQYF